Listed below are T cell receptor beta chains from one sample, sequenced in a study of control samples from healthy donors and cancer patients. Assay used: immunoSEQ multiplex PCR; TCRdb lists only in-frame clones, some missing. Among over 150,000 clones listed, roughly 95% were seen once. Sequencing input: blood. All receptors derive from a woman in her 30s in good health. Each CDR3 is given with its conserved first and last residue. Each record gives: D gene, V gene, J gene, clone size, CDR3 DNA, CDR3 protein. The D gene is left open where the match is weak. Clone size is given for some rows only: seen once, a few or many times, or a class if the clone is expanded.

d_gene: -
v_gene: TRBV18
j_gene: TRBJ2-3
abundance: -
CDR3nt: TGTGCCAGCTCACCACCGGGACCTCACACAGATACGCAGTATTTT
CDR3aa: CASSPPGPHTDTQYF

d_gene: -
v_gene: TRBV27
j_gene: TRBJ1-4
abundance: once
CDR3nt: TGTGCCAGCAAGATAGGGCCGAGAACTAATGAAAAACTGTTTTTT
CDR3aa: CASKIGPRTNEKLFF

d_gene: -
v_gene: TRBV27
j_gene: TRBJ1-1
abundance: -
CDR3nt: TGTGCCAGCAGTTTATTTGGGGCTGGGACTGAAGCTTTCTTT
CDR3aa: CASSLFGAGTEAFF

d_gene: TRBD1
v_gene: TRBV28
j_gene: TRBJ1-3
abundance: -
CDR3nt: TGTGCCAGCAGGCCAGGGGGTTACTCTGGAAACACCATATATTTT
CDR3aa: CASRPGGYSGNTIYF

d_gene: -
v_gene: TRBV24-1
j_gene: TRBJ1-2
abundance: -
CDR3nt: TGTGCCACCAGTGAAGGACAGAAAAACTATGGCTACACCTTC
CDR3aa: CATSEGQKNYGYTF

d_gene: TRBD2
v_gene: TRBV28
j_gene: TRBJ2-1
abundance: -
CDR3nt: TGTGCCAGCAGTGCTACTAGCGGGGGGGCTAATGAGCAGTTCTTC
CDR3aa: CASSATSGGANEQFF

d_gene: -
v_gene: TRBV15
j_gene: TRBJ2-1
abundance: -
CDR3nt: TGTGCCACCAGCAGAGGATACTTAACCAATCTATACAATGAGCAGTTCTTC
CDR3aa: CATSRGYLTNLYNEQFF

d_gene: -
v_gene: TRBV6-1
j_gene: TRBJ1-4
abundance: -
CDR3nt: TGTGCCAGCAGTGAAGGTACAGGGAGAGAAAAACTGTTTTTT
CDR3aa: CASSEGTGREKLFF

d_gene: -
v_gene: TRBV29-1
j_gene: TRBJ2-1
abundance: -
CDR3nt: TGCAGCGTTGAGGCTAGCGTTTACAATGAGCAGTTCTTC
CDR3aa: CSVEASVYNEQFF

d_gene: -
v_gene: TRBV11-2
j_gene: TRBJ1-2
abundance: -
CDR3nt: TGTGCCGGCAGCTTACCCGGTCACGGTGGCTACACCTTC
CDR3aa: CAGSLPGHGGYTF

d_gene: -
v_gene: TRBV19
j_gene: TRBJ1-5
abundance: -
CDR3nt: TGTGCCAGTAGTATACTGGACAGCAATCAGCCCCAGCATTTT
CDR3aa: CASSILDSNQPQHF

d_gene: -
v_gene: TRBV3-1/TRBV3-2
j_gene: TRBJ1-4
abundance: few
CDR3nt: TGTGCCAGCAGCCAAGATGGTGATCTTGAAAAACTGTTTTTT
CDR3aa: CASSQDGDLEKLFF

d_gene: -
v_gene: TRBV18
j_gene: TRBJ2-7
abundance: -
CDR3nt: TGTGCCAGCTCACCACCGACTAGTTGGGAGCAGTACTTC
CDR3aa: CASSPPTSWEQYF

d_gene: -
v_gene: TRBV5-5
j_gene: TRBJ1-5
abundance: once
CDR3nt: TGTGCCAGCAGCTTACAGGTATACAATCAGCCCCAGCATTTT
CDR3aa: CASSLQVYNQPQHF

d_gene: TRBD1
v_gene: TRBV5-1
j_gene: TRBJ1-1
abundance: -
CDR3nt: TGCGCCAGCAGCCCACACAGGGGCCAGATGAACACTGAAGCTTTCTTT
CDR3aa: CASSPHRGQMNTEAFF

d_gene: TRBD1
v_gene: TRBV3-1/TRBV3-2
j_gene: TRBJ1-4
abundance: -
CDR3nt: TGTGCCAGCAGCTATGCCCAGGGGGCAACTAATGAAAAACTGTTTTTT
CDR3aa: CASSYAQGATNEKLFF

d_gene: -
v_gene: TRBV30
j_gene: TRBJ1-1
abundance: -
CDR3nt: TGTGCCTGGAGTGTACCCGGGGCGTATACTGAAGCTTTCTTT
CDR3aa: CAWSVPGAYTEAFF

d_gene: -
v_gene: TRBV10-1
j_gene: TRBJ1-3
abundance: -
CDR3nt: TGCGCCAGCAGTGAGTCGGTCCCCTCTGGAAACACCATATATTTT
CDR3aa: CASSESVPSGNTIYF

d_gene: TRBD2
v_gene: TRBV6-1
j_gene: TRBJ2-3
abundance: -
CDR3nt: TGTGCCAGCAGTGGGCGGGAGGCCCAGGCCACAGATACGCAGTATTTT
CDR3aa: CASSGREAQATDTQYF

d_gene: TRBD2
v_gene: TRBV5-4
j_gene: TRBJ2-1
abundance: -
CDR3nt: TGTGCCAGCAGCCCGCGACTAGCGGCGTCGGGCAATGAGCAGTTCTTC
CDR3aa: CASSPRLAASGNEQFF

d_gene: TRBD2
v_gene: TRBV9
j_gene: TRBJ2-7
abundance: -
CDR3nt: TGTGCCAGCAGCTCTTCCGGGACTAGCGGTGTTCTCCACGAGCAGTACTTC
CDR3aa: CASSSSGTSGVLHEQYF

d_gene: TRBD1
v_gene: TRBV5-1
j_gene: TRBJ1-4
abundance: -
CDR3nt: TGCGCCAGCAGCTACATGACAGGGCGGAATATTGAAAAACTGTTTTTT
CDR3aa: CASSYMTGRNIEKLFF

d_gene: TRBD1
v_gene: TRBV4-1
j_gene: TRBJ1-6
abundance: -
CDR3nt: TGCGCCAGCAGCCAAGATAGGACAGGTTCACCCCTCCACTTT
CDR3aa: CASSQDRTGSPLHF

d_gene: -
v_gene: TRBV4-1
j_gene: TRBJ1-1
abundance: -
CDR3nt: TGCGCCAGCAGCCAAGAACTAGGCACTGAAGCTTTCTTT
CDR3aa: CASSQELGTEAFF

d_gene: -
v_gene: TRBV3-1/TRBV3-2
j_gene: TRBJ2-1
abundance: -
CDR3nt: TGTGCCAGCAGCCAAGATCCCCGGGTTGAGCAGTTCTTC
CDR3aa: CASSQDPRVEQFF

d_gene: -
v_gene: TRBV19
j_gene: TRBJ1-1
abundance: -
CDR3nt: TGTGCCAGTAGTATCGAGGGAACTGAAGCTTTCTTT
CDR3aa: CASSIEGTEAFF

d_gene: -
v_gene: TRBV5-6
j_gene: TRBJ1-1
abundance: -
CDR3nt: TGTGCCAGCAGCTTCCGTCCCGGCACTGAAGCTTTCTTT
CDR3aa: CASSFRPGTEAFF

d_gene: TRBD1
v_gene: TRBV6-6
j_gene: TRBJ1-3
abundance: few
CDR3nt: TGTGCCAGCAGTCCCACAGGGGCTGGAAACACCATATATTTT
CDR3aa: CASSPTGAGNTIYF

d_gene: -
v_gene: TRBV21-1
j_gene: TRBJ2-3
abundance: once
CDR3nt: TGTGCCAGCAGCAAAGGGGGGGACAGATCCACAGATACGCAGTATTTT
CDR3aa: CASSKGGDRSTDTQYF

d_gene: -
v_gene: TRBV7-6
j_gene: TRBJ2-5
abundance: -
CDR3nt: TGTGCCAGCAGCCCAGGACTGAGGGAGACCCAGTACTTC
CDR3aa: CASSPGLRETQYF

d_gene: TRBD1
v_gene: TRBV19
j_gene: TRBJ1-5
abundance: -
CDR3nt: TGTGCCAGTAGCCCGGACAGGGTTAATAATCAGCCCCAGCATTTT
CDR3aa: CASSPDRVNNQPQHF

d_gene: -
v_gene: TRBV6-5
j_gene: TRBJ1-2
abundance: few
CDR3nt: TGTGCCAGCAGGTCCTACAGGGACGAAGGCTATGGCTACACCTTC
CDR3aa: CASRSYRDEGYGYTF

d_gene: -
v_gene: TRBV7-9
j_gene: TRBJ1-2
abundance: -
CDR3nt: TGTGCCAGCACCTTCGGGGGGGGCTATGGCTACACCTTC
CDR3aa: CASTFGGGYGYTF

d_gene: -
v_gene: TRBV6-5
j_gene: TRBJ1-2
abundance: -
CDR3nt: TGTGCCAGCAGTTTTTTCCTCCCGGGGGGGCTCGATGGCTACACCTTC
CDR3aa: CASSFFLPGGLDGYTF

d_gene: -
v_gene: TRBV2
j_gene: TRBJ1-5
abundance: -
CDR3nt: TGTGCCAGCAGTGAATGGGACACCACGGTCGGTCAGCCCCAGCATTTT
CDR3aa: CASSEWDTTVGQPQHF

d_gene: TRBD1
v_gene: TRBV6-1
j_gene: TRBJ2-5
abundance: -
CDR3nt: TGTGCCAGCAGTGAAAGCACAGGGGTGCAAGAGACCCAGTACTTC
CDR3aa: CASSESTGVQETQYF

d_gene: TRBD1
v_gene: TRBV29-1
j_gene: TRBJ1-1
abundance: -
CDR3nt: TGCAGCGTAGAAAAGACAGGGCTGAACACTGAAGCTTTCTTT
CDR3aa: CSVEKTGLNTEAFF

d_gene: -
v_gene: TRBV2
j_gene: TRBJ1-6
abundance: -
CDR3nt: TGTGCCAGCAGGCTCGCGGGGGATAGGAATTCACCCCTCCACTTT
CDR3aa: CASRLAGDRNSPLHF

d_gene: -
v_gene: TRBV28
j_gene: TRBJ1-4
abundance: -
CDR3nt: TGTGCCAGCAGTCCGCGAGGAGGGCGGCCTAATGAAAAACTGTTTTTT
CDR3aa: CASSPRGGRPNEKLFF

d_gene: TRBD1
v_gene: TRBV7-6
j_gene: TRBJ2-5
abundance: -
CDR3nt: TGTGCCAGCAGCCCCGGACAGGGGCAAGAGACCCAGTACTTC
CDR3aa: CASSPGQGQETQYF

d_gene: -
v_gene: TRBV5-1
j_gene: TRBJ2-6
abundance: -
CDR3nt: TGCGCCAGCAGCTTCGGGACACCCTCTGGGGCCAACGTCCTGACTTTC
CDR3aa: CASSFGTPSGANVLTF

d_gene: -
v_gene: TRBV7-6
j_gene: TRBJ2-7
abundance: -
CDR3nt: TGTGCCAGCAGCTTAGACCCCATACGGCAAGGCGAGCAGTACTTC
CDR3aa: CASSLDPIRQGEQYF

d_gene: TRBD2
v_gene: TRBV5-1
j_gene: TRBJ2-3
abundance: -
CDR3nt: TGCGCCAGCAGCCTCCCTAGCGGATTTAGCACAGATACGCAGTATTTT
CDR3aa: CASSLPSGFSTDTQYF

d_gene: TRBD1
v_gene: TRBV7-2
j_gene: TRBJ2-5
abundance: -
CDR3nt: TGTGCCAGCAGCCCCGACAGGGGCAGGGAGACCCAGTACTTC
CDR3aa: CASSPDRGRETQYF

d_gene: -
v_gene: TRBV18
j_gene: TRBJ1-4
abundance: -
CDR3nt: TGTGCCAGCTCACCAGGTTCCCGGTACGAAAAACTGTTTTTT
CDR3aa: CASSPGSRYEKLFF

d_gene: TRBD1
v_gene: TRBV7-9
j_gene: TRBJ1-1
abundance: -
CDR3nt: TGTGCCAGCAGAAAACAGGGGGCAAACACTGAAGCTTTCTTT
CDR3aa: CASRKQGANTEAFF

d_gene: TRBD2
v_gene: TRBV29-1
j_gene: TRBJ2-1
abundance: -
CDR3nt: TGCAGCGTTGAACCGCGGACTAGCGGGAGTTCTGAGCAGTTCTTC
CDR3aa: CSVEPRTSGSSEQFF

d_gene: -
v_gene: TRBV9
j_gene: TRBJ1-6
abundance: -
CDR3nt: TGTGCCAGCAGCGTAGTGCCCGTAGAATTCCCCCTCCACTTT
CDR3aa: CASSVVPVEFPLHF

d_gene: TRBD1
v_gene: TRBV2
j_gene: TRBJ2-1
abundance: -
CDR3nt: TGTGCCAGCAGAAAGGGCAGGGGGTACTACAATGAGCAGTTCTTC
CDR3aa: CASRKGRGYYNEQFF